Listed below are T cell receptor beta chains from one sample, sequenced in a study of graft-versus-host responses after intestinal transplantation. Assay: immunoSEQ multiplex PCR; the TCRdb copy retains only in-frame clones and omits some. Of roughly 100,000 clones listed, 91% are singletons. No antigen has been assigned to these receptors. Material: unstimulated CD4+ T cells sorted from spleen or lymph node cells, obtained before transplant. The receptors stem from a human donor who was the organ donor for an intestinal transplant. Each CDR3 is given with its conserved first and last residue. The D gene is left open where the match is weak. Not all rows give a size; the values are once, few, many and, for expanded clones, a class.

>TRBJ2-1|TRBD2|TRBV5-1|NA
TGCGCCAGCAGCTTGGTTTCCAGCGGGGGGCGCCAAGCCTACAATGAGCAGTTCTTC
CASSLVSSGGRQAYNEQFF
>TRBJ1-4|TRBD1|TRBV19|NA
TGTGCCAGTAGTCCCCGGACAGGATTCAATGAAAAACTGTTTTTT
CASSPRTGFNEKLFF
>TRBJ2-3|NA|TRBV30|NA
TGTGCCTGGAGTAAAGGGGACTGGGATACGCAGTATTTT
CAWSKGDWDTQYF
>TRBJ2-4|NA|TRBV7-9|NA
TGTGCCAGCAGCTTAGCGGCAGGTCAGGGGAGAAACATTCAGTACTTC
CASSLAAGQGRNIQYF
>TRBJ2-3|NA|TRBV5-1|NA
TGCGCCAGCAGCCCTGGACTATCCCCCACTTCGCAGTATTTT
CASSPGLSPTSQYF
>TRBJ2-7|TRBD1|TRBV30|NA
TGTGCCTGGAGTGTAGGGACAGGGCTTACTCGCTCCTACGAGCAGTACTTC
CAWSVGTGLTRSYEQYF
>TRBJ1-4|TRBD1|TRBV19|NA
TGTGCCAGTAGCCCGACATCAGTGACAGGGAAGGTTTACTACGAAAAACTGTTTTTT
CASSPTSVTGKVYYEKLFF
>TRBJ2-2|TRBD2|TRBV4-1|NA
TGCGCCAGCCGGACTAGCATCGGCACCGGGGAGCTGTTTTTT
CASRTSIGTGELFF
>TRBJ1-1|NA|TRBV6-5|NA
TGTGCCAGCAGTTACTTTGACACTTTGAACACTGAAGCTTTCTTT
CASSYFDTLNTEAFF
>TRBJ2-7|TRBD2|TRBV7-3|NA
TGTGCCAGCAGCCAGGGACTAGCGGGGTATTACGAGCAGTACTTC
CASSQGLAGYYEQYF
>TRBJ2-7|NA|TRBV4-1|NA
TGCGCCAGCAGCCAAGGCCAAGGGGCCCTGCCATCTAACTACGAGCAGTACTTC
CASSQGQGALPSNYEQYF
>TRBJ2-3|NA|TRBV19|NA
TGTGCCAGTGCCGTTCTGGGGGCGCACACAGATACGCAGTATTTT
CASAVLGAHTDTQYF
>TRBJ1-1|NA|TRBV7-9|NA
TGTGCCAGCAGCTTAGGTCAGGAGAACACTGAAGCTTTCTTT
CASSLGQENTEAFF
>TRBJ2-1|TRBD2|TRBV5-1|NA
TGCGCCAGCAGCCCAAAGGGGACTAGCGGGACCAATGAGCAGTTCTTC
CASSPKGTSGTNEQFF
>TRBJ1-1|TRBD1|TRBV7-9|few
TGTGCCAGCAGCTTGGGACAGGGGGACACTGAAGCTTTCTTT
CASSLGQGDTEAFF
>TRBJ1-2|NA|TRBV4-1|NA
TGCGCCAGCAGCCAAGATGCGGGTTTTCATGGCTACACCTTC
CASSQDAGFHGYTF
>TRBJ1-6|NA|TRBV7-8|NA
TGTGCCAGCAGCTTAGACAGGGTTTCACCCCTCCACTTT
CASSLDRVSPLHF
>TRBJ2-7|NA|TRBV5-4|NA
TGTGCCAGCAGCTTGGCAGGGCCCACCGTGGACGAGCAGTACTTC
CASSLAGPTVDEQYF
>TRBJ2-1|TRBD1|TRBV4-2|once
TGTGCCAGCAGCCAAGGCCCCCTGGGGACAGGGGCGTGGGAGCAGTTCTTC
CASSQGPLGTGAWEQFF
>TRBJ2-7|TRBD1|TRBV10-3|NA
TGTGCCATCACCCCAGGACAGGGCAGAACCTACGAGCAGTACTTC
CAITPGQGRTYEQYF
>TRBJ2-7|TRBD2|TRBV5-4|NA
TGTGCCAGCAGTCAGAGCGGGGGGGCCCCGTCTTACGAGCAGTACTTC
CASSQSGGAPSYEQYF
>TRBJ1-4|TRBD1|TRBV4-2|once
TGTGCCAGCAGCCGCGGACAGGGGACGGCAACTAATGAAAAACTGTTTTTT
CASSRGQGTATNEKLFF
>TRBJ2-5|NA|TRBV27|NA
TGTGCCAGCAGTTTGCCAGGAGAGACCCAGTACTTC
CASSLPGETQYF
>TRBJ2-1|NA|TRBV7-3|NA
TGTGCCAGCAGCTTAGGGCCCCATGAGCAGTTCTTC
CASSLGPHEQFF
>TRBJ2-7|NA|TRBV4-3|NA
TGCGCCAGCAGCCCGGACAGGAGGGTTGGGGAGCAGTACTTC
CASSPDRRVGEQYF
>TRBJ1-4|NA|TRBV10-3|NA
TGTGCCATCAGTGAGTCAAGCCATGAAAAACTGTTTTTT
CAISESSHEKLFF
>TRBJ2-1|TRBD1|TRBV7-3|NA
TGTGCCAGCAGTAAACGACAGGGGGCCCTCAATGAGCAGTTCTTC
CASSKRQGALNEQFF
>TRBJ1-4|TRBD1|TRBV4-3|few
TGCGCCAGCAGCGGCACCTCAAGACAGGGCCTAAGGAAACTGTTTTTT
CASSGTSRQGLRKLFF
>TRBJ1-6|TRBD1|TRBV2|NA
TGTGCCAGCAGTGGGGGACAGGGGGCTCCCCTCCACTTT
CASSGGQGAPLHF
>TRBJ2-1|TRBD2|TRBV29-1|NA
TGCAGCGCCGAAGGGGGGCGGGGGGATTACAATGAGCAGTTCTTC
CSAEGGRGDYNEQFF
>TRBJ2-2|TRBD2|TRBV11-2|NA
TGTGCCAGCAGACCGACTAGCGCGACGAACACCGGGGAGCTGTTTTTT
CASRPTSATNTGELFF
>TRBJ2-7|TRBD2|TRBV30|once
TGTGCCTGGACAGCGGGGGCCTACGAGCAGTACTTC
CAWTAGAYEQYF
>TRBJ2-5|NA|TRBV19|NA
TGTGCCAGTAGTATAGTTACAGGGTCCGGGGAGACCCAGTACTTC
CASSIVTGSGETQYF
>TRBJ1-1|TRBD1|TRBV2|NA
TGTGCCAGCAGTCCCCGGACAGGGCTCAACACTGAAGCTTTCTTT
CASSPRTGLNTEAFF
>TRBJ2-6|NA|TRBV7-9|NA
TGTGCCAGCAGAAATAGGACAGCCGGGGCCAACGTCCTGACTTTC
CASRNRTAGANVLTF
>TRBJ1-1|NA|TRBV7-2|NA
TGTGCCAGCAGCTTCGAAATTCGGTCCTTGGCTTTCTTT
CASSFEIRSLAFF
>TRBJ1-5|TRBD1|TRBV5-4|NA
TGTGCCAGCAGCTTGGCAGGGGGGAATCAGCCCCAGCATTTT
CASSLAGGNQPQHF
>TRBJ1-5|NA|TRBV5-1|NA
TGCGCCAGCAGCTTCGACGGGAGAAATCAGCCCCAGCATTTT
CASSFDGRNQPQHF
>TRBJ2-5|NA|TRBV30|NA
TGTGCCTCTCAGGCGGGGCCGGGGGAGACCCAGTACTTC
CASQAGPGETQYF
>TRBJ2-5|NA|TRBV6-5|NA
TGTGCCAGCAGTTACTCATTAAAAGAGACCCAGTACTTC
CASSYSLKETQYF
>TRBJ2-4|NA|TRBV9|NA
TGTGCCAGCAGCAGAACAGAGCTAAACATTCAGTACTTC
CASSRTELNIQYF
>TRBJ2-3|NA|TRBV7-3|NA
TGTGCCAGCAGCTCGCGGGGAACAGATACGCAGTATTTT
CASSSRGTDTQYF